The TCR beta chain under discussion was sequenced for a study of CD8+CD57+ T cells in acquired aplastic anemia. About the research overall: Mean DNA quantity obtained from sorted CD4+ and CD8+ cells was 3 to 3.5 ug.

Sequencing was done on patients that had shown CD8+CD57+ cell expansion by flow cytometry. No patient had been given any therapy when blood was sampled. Genomic DNA was employed as the template in profiling TCR beta VDJ and CDR3. A single record per CDR3 protein comes from TCRdb applying MiXCR to the reads. The sample has more than 150,000 distinct CDR3 sequences, about 50% seen once. This clonotype was detected only a few times. Germline lookup yields CDR1 SNHLY and CDR2 FYNNEI. Trimming took 7 bases from V and 5 from J; bases not matched to a gene: 12. The CDR3 contains 15 residues. Material for sequencing was sorted CD4+, CD8+, or CD8+CD57+ T cells (not recorded which) from PBMCs. The TCR originated in a human donor with aplastic anemia. The V gene is TRBV2, the J gene TRBJ2-5, with TRBD2 matching over 8 bases. The CDR3 spells CASNRGLREGETQYF. CDR3 in DNA: TGTGCCAGCAACCGAGGGCTCCGGGAGGGGGAGACCCAGTACTTC.